This T cell receptor (beta chain) was obtained from a study of blood T cells in healthy people across ages. This clonotype was seen only a few times. Germline values: CDR1 DFQATT, CDR2 SNEGSKA (reference sequence). The CDR3 covers 12 residues. Primers used in a second PCR of about 6 to 12 cycles were a sample-barcoded 5' primer and a J-beta primer mix. One entry per CDR3 protein results from TCRdb running MiXCR on the 5' RACE reads. The sample contains more than 1.4 million distinct CDR3 sequences, about 43% of which appear only once. V and J are TRBV20-1 and TRBJ2-5, with a weak D call TRBD1 (6 bases). With the DNA end fitting TRBJ2-7 better, the J assignment may be wrong. This receptor was obtained from a young woman in good health. Source material: blood. The CDR3 bases are TGCAGTGCTCCACAACAGGGAATCGAGCAGTACTTC. This translates into CSAPQQGIEQYF.